Listed below are T cell receptor beta chains from one sample, sequenced in a study of OX40 agonist ivuxolimab in advanced cancers. Method: immunoSEQ multiplex PCR; TCRdb's copy keeps in-frame clones and lacks some. The table records 10,000 to 15,000 clones, about 83% of them present only once. Here the sequenced sample was CD4+ or CD8+ T cells sorted from blood, taken in a trial of the OX40 agonist ivuxolimab. The receptors stem from an adult with an advanced solid tumor such as melanoma, head and neck, liver or kidney cancer. CDR3s include the opening cysteine and the closing phenylalanine or tryptophan. A D gene is named only where the DNA matches it firmly. Rows may omit the clone size; those that give it use once, few, many or a size class.

j_call: TRBJ2-1
d_call: TRBD1
cdr3_length: 15
clone_size: .
v_call: TRBV27
cdr3_nt: TGTGCCAGCAGTCCAGGACAGGTAGTCTACAATGAGCAGTTCTTC
cdr3_aa: CASSPGQVVYNEQFF

j_call: TRBJ1-1
d_call: TRBD1
cdr3_length: 15
clone_size: .
v_call: TRBV28
cdr3_nt: TGTGCCAGCAGACCGGGACAGGGCCTGGGTGGTGAAGCTTTCTTT
cdr3_aa: CASRPGQGLGGEAFF

j_call: TRBJ2-7
d_call: .
cdr3_length: 13
clone_size: .
v_call: TRBV7-2
cdr3_nt: TGTGCCAGCAGGCCCGGATTAAGATACGAGCAGTACTTC
cdr3_aa: CASRPGLRYEQYF

j_call: TRBJ2-7
d_call: .
cdr3_length: 14
clone_size: .
v_call: TRBV4-1
cdr3_nt: TGCGCCAGCAGCCAAGGGCCCGGGTTGGGCGAGCAGTACTTC
cdr3_aa: CASSQGPGLGEQYF

j_call: TRBJ2-7
d_call: .
cdr3_length: 13
clone_size: .
v_call: TRBV5-4
cdr3_nt: TGTGCCAGCAGCTATGGAGCCTCCTACGAGCAGTACTTC
cdr3_aa: CASSYGASYEQYF

j_call: TRBJ2-1
d_call: .
cdr3_length: 15
clone_size: .
v_call: TRBV7-2
cdr3_nt: TGTGCCAGCAGCTTGGTGGGCGGAGCACACAATGAGCAGTTCTTC
cdr3_aa: CASSLVGGAHNEQFF

j_call: TRBJ1-1
d_call: .
cdr3_length: 16
clone_size: .
v_call: TRBV7-2
cdr3_nt: TGTGCCAGCAGCTTACCCATACAGGGAACGAACACTGAAGCTTTCTTT
cdr3_aa: CASSLPIQGTNTEAFF

j_call: TRBJ2-2
d_call: TRBD1
cdr3_length: 18
clone_size: .
v_call: TRBV4-1
cdr3_nt: TGCGCCAGCAGCCAGACCCCCCCCGGGACAGGGTTTCCCGGGGAGCTGTTTTTT
cdr3_aa: CASSQTPPGTGFPGELFF

j_call: TRBJ1-1
d_call: TRBD1
cdr3_length: 14
clone_size: .
v_call: TRBV19
cdr3_nt: TGTGCCAGTAGTCCGTGGACAGGGAACACTGAAGCTTTCTTT
cdr3_aa: CASSPWTGNTEAFF

j_call: TRBJ2-3
d_call: .
cdr3_length: 14
clone_size: once
v_call: TRBV7-2
cdr3_nt: TGTGCCAGCAGCTTGGAGGGGGCTACAGATACGCAGTATTTT
cdr3_aa: CASSLEGATDTQYF